Below are 17 T cell receptor beta chains sequenced from a single sample in a study of beta chain features in type 1 diabetes. The study reverse transcribed the entire isolated RNA, so it sequenced expressed TCRB transcripts. Here immunoSEQ multiplex PCR was the method, and the copy in TCRdb shows in-frame clones only, minus some. The sample shows 150,000 or so clones, around 8.7% of them seen only once. The specimen sequenced was central memory CD4+ T cells from blood. The receptors here all came from a man aged 18 to 30 in good health.

This clone was seen a few times. The V gene is TRBV27, the J gene TRBJ2-7, with 9 positions matching TRBD1. Losses at the gene ends were 1 base for V and 5 bases for J; bases not matched to a gene: 3. Germline CDR1 is MNHEY and CDR2 is SMNVEV (reference sequence). This CDR3 comprises 14 residues. The CDR3 DNA is TGTGCCAGCAGTTTATTGGGACAGGGTCACGAGCAGTACTTC. Protein sequence: CASSLLGQGHEQYF.

This clone was seen more than once but under ten times. In DNA form, the CDR3 reads TGTGCCAGCAGCTTAGTCCCGGCAGGCTTCGAGACCCAGTACTTC. It codes for CASSLVPAGFETQYF. The rearrangement joins TRBV7-8 to TRBJ2-5, with D unresolved. In germline, CDR1 is SGHVS, CDR2 FQNEAQ. The germline V and J ends were trimmed by 1 base and 5 bases, with 14 bases remaining between them. The CDR3 has 15 amino acids. The entire variable domain, with the rest obtained from reference TRBV7-8 and TRBJ2-5, is as follows: GAGVSQSPRYKVAKRGQDVALRCDPISGHVSLFWYQQALGQGPEFLTYFQNEAQLDKSGLPSDRFFAERPEGSVSTLKIQRTQQEDSAVYLCASSLVPAGFETQYFGPGTRLLVL.

This clone was counted only a few times. The chain recombines TRBV5-1 with TRBJ2-7; TRBD1 matches at 7 bases. The CDR3 totals 15 residues. V trimming: 1 base; J trimming: 0 bases; junction bases outside the gene matches: 4. Germline V gene lookup returns CDR1 SGHRS and CDR2 YFSETQ. CDR3 bases: TGCGCCAGCAGCTTGAGGGGGCGGAACTCCTACGAGCAGTACTTC. Amino acid sequence: CASSLRGRNSYEQYF.

This clone was recorded a few times. V usage is TRBV5-1 and J usage is TRBJ1-2; D might be TRBD1 (5 bases). The CDR3 length is 15 residues. Germline values: CDR1 SGHRS, CDR2 YFSETQ. Trimming pared 0 bases from V and 4 bases from J, leaving 13 bases between. The chain's CDR3 is CASSLGAGLSYGYTF. DNA of the CDR3: TGCGCCAGCAGCTTGGGGGCAGGGCTATCCTATGGCTACACCTTC. The variable domain in full, with the rest retrieved from reference TRBV5-1 and TRBJ1-2, is KAGVTQTPRYLIKTRGQQVTLSCSPISGHRSVSWYQQTPGQGLQFLFEYFSETQRNKGNFPGRFSGRQFSNSRSEMNVSTLELGDSALYLCASSLGAGLSYGYTFGSGTRLTVV.

This clone has only a few counts. This rearrangement joins TRBV10-3 to TRBJ2-3; 12 positions agree with TRBD2. The germline gives CDR1 ENHRY, CDR2 SYGVKD. The CDR3 loop spans 15 amino acids. J gave up 11 bases and V 2 bases, and 8 bases lay outside the gene matches. The DNA for the CDR3 is TGTGCCATCAGTGAGACTAGCGGGGGGACATCCGGGCAGTATTTT. Its translation: CAISETSGGTSGQYF.

The genes are TRBV6-1 and TRBJ2-7, with D uncertain. V was cut by 4 bases and J by 1 base, with 8 bases left in between. This CDR3 comprises 13 residues. Germline assignment: CDR1 MNHNS and CDR2 SASEGT. The CDR3 spells CASSVPGSYEQYF. The DNA for the CDR3 is TGTGCCAGCAGTGTTCCAGGATCCTACGAGCAGTACTTC.

This clone turned up a few times. The genes are TRBV7-9 and TRBJ1-4, with 7 bases matching TRBD1. The CDR3 has 13 amino acids. Trimming removed 5 bases from V and 8 bases from J; junction bases left unmatched: 5. Germline CDR1 is SEHNR and CDR2 is FQNEAQ (reference sequence). CDR3 sequence (DNA): TGTGCCAGCAGCGTGGACAGGTTGGAAAAACTGTTTTTT. It specifies CASSVDRLEKLFF. Full variable domain (missing parts from reference TRBV7-9 and TRBJ1-4): DTGVSQNPRHKITKRGQNVTFRCDPISEHNRLYWYRQTLGQGPEFLTYFQNEAQLEKSRLLSDRFSAERPKGSFSTLEIQRTEQGDSAMYLCASSVDRLEKLFFGSGTQLSVL.

V gene TRBV6-5 combines with J gene TRBJ2-7, with D perhaps matching TRBD1 (5 bases). V gave up 0 bases and J gave up 3 bases, with 12 bases separating them. The CDR3 consists of 15 residues. The germline V gene encodes CDR1 MNHEY and CDR2 SVGAGI. Written as DNA, the CDR3 is TGTGCCAGCAGTTACTCGAAAAGCCAGGGCTACGAGCAGTACTTC. It codes for CASSYSKSQGYEQYF.

In this sample, this clone turned up once. CDR3 in amino acids: CASSPRQGDRYTF. In nucleotides, the CDR3 is TGTGCCAGTAGTCCTAGACAGGGCGATCGCTACACCTTC. The rearrangement uses TRBV19 and TRBJ1-2; TRBD1 aligns across 7 bases. The germline CDR1 and CDR2 sequences are LNHDA and SQIVND (reference sequence). After removal of 5 bases from V and 9 bases from J, the junction contained 9 bases not matched to a gene. The CDR3 has 13 residues.

The table lists this clone with a few counts. The V and J genes are TRBV19 and TRBJ1-1, with unresolved D. CDR3 length: 15 amino acids. Deletions cut 3 bases from V and 1 base from J, with 12 bases between. CDR1 is LNHDA and CDR2 is SQIVND in the germline V gene (reference sequence). DNA of the CDR3: TGTGCCAGTAGTATTAACCGGGGAGGGAACACTGAAGCTTTCTTT. Translated: CASSINRGGNTEAFF.

This clone has only a few counts. The rearrangement uses TRBV6-6 and TRBJ1-2; TRBD1 aligns across 7 bases. V lost 6 bases to trimming and J lost 6 bases; unmatched junction nucleotides: 4. Germline assignment: CDR1 MNHNY and CDR2 SVGAGI (reference sequence). The CDR3 has 12 residues. Here the CDR3 reads CASSRQGHGYTF. CDR3 sequence (DNA): TGTGCCAGCAGCCGACAGGGACATGGCTACACCTTC.

This clone came up a few times. The chain recombines TRBV5-1 with TRBJ2-4; 7 positions agree with TRBD1. Germline CDR1 SGHRS, CDR2 YFSETQ. CDR3 length: 11 amino acids. Germline trimming cut 2 bases from V and 11 bases from J; bases unmatched to any gene: 1. The DNA of the CDR3 is TGCGCCAGCAGCTTTGGACAGGTTCAGTACTTC. Its protein product is CASSFGQVQYF.

In its sample, this clone was seen a few times. V is TRBV7-2 and J is TRBJ1-2; D remains unclear. CDR3 length: 12 residues. V shed 5 bases and J shed 10 bases, with 14 bases lying between them. Germline loops: CDR1 SGHTA, CDR2 FQGNSA. The CDR3 DNA is TGTGCCAGCAGCCGGGTTGAGGGTGCCTACACCTTC. This sequence encodes CASSRVEGAYTF.

This clone was recorded a few times. J is TRBJ1-5 and V is TRBV6-5; D gene ambiguous. Trimming took 2 bases from V and 6 from J, leaving 8 bases between them. The CDR3 runs to 13 residues. CDR1 and CDR2 from the germline V gene are MNHEY and SVGAGI. As DNA, the CDR3 is TGTGCCAGCAGTTACGGAGGCGGTCAGCCCCAGCATTTT. Protein product: CASSYGGGQPQHF.

This rearrangement joins TRBV4-1 to TRBJ2-7, with TRBD1 matching over 7 bases. V gave up 0 bases and J gave up 7 bases; unmatched junction bases: 9. The CDR3 extends over 15 amino acids. Germline lookup yields CDR1 MGHRA and CDR2 YSYEKL. Here the CDR3 reads CASSQDGGYRGEQYF. The CDR3, as DNA: TGCGCCAGCAGCCAAGATGGGGGTTACAGGGGAGAGCAGTACTTC.

This clone occurred a few times. The chain joins TRBV27 to TRBJ2-7; TRBD1 aligns across 8 bases. With 5 bases clipped from V and 6 bases from J, the junction kept 9 bases outside the gene matches. The CDR3 has 14 residues. From germline, CDR1 is MNHEY and CDR2 SMNVEV (reference sequence). This chain's CDR3 is CASSLRTGFGEQYF. CDR3 nucleotides: TGTGCCAGCAGTCTAAGGACAGGGTTTGGCGAGCAGTACTTC.

The chain couples TRBV19 to TRBJ1-2; D is unresolved. CDR3 length: 12 residues. The germline V gene has CDR1 LNHDA and CDR2 SQIVND (reference sequence). V was shortened by 0 bases and J by 4 bases, with 3 bases between the two germline ends. The CDR3 DNA reads TGTGCCAGTAGTATAGAAGCCTATGGCTACACCTTC. This translates into CASSIEAYGYTF.